This T cell receptor beta chain comes out of a study of T cell repertoires in cytomegalovirus infection. Study summary: Through public TCR beta signatures, both CMV infection and matching HLA type were indicated. Study results and limitations: HLA-C-restricted CMV clonotypes gave the most frequent clonotype in two of eight donors. Adding up the frequency of public TCR beta families identified people who carried CMV plus the relevant HLA.

The CDR3 is 12 amino acids. The germline V gene encodes CDR1 LGHNA and CDR2 YNFKEQ. Trimming removed 8 bases from V and 9 bases from J; junction bases left unmatched: 8. On this clonotype: Its antigen remains unidentified.

TCRdb itself ran the reads through MiXCR, one entry per CDR3 protein. The data show hundreds of thousands of distinct CDR3 sequences, with 17% seen just once and around 12% held by the top ten. The sequencing sample was made of PBMCs. The rearrangement links TRBV4-2 to TRBJ1-2, with TRBD1 identical over 8 bases. This TCR derives from a human donor in good health (CMV status not recorded). Some clones in this sample may be carry-over from other donors' samples. The CDR3 reads CASSFDRGRYTF. The CDR3 coding sequence is TGTGCCAGCTCTTTCGACAGGGGCCGCTACACCTTC.